Each of the 29 T cell receptor beta chains below was sequenced from the same sample in a study of human T cells and chemical hapten exposure. MiXCR, applied by TCRdb to the RACE reads, yields one record per CDR3 protein. The table records about 360,000 distinct CDR3 sequences, 4.8% of them present only once. Time point here: patch test 1, 2 weeks after DPC sensitization. The sample's treatment: therapeutic diphenylcyclopropenone sensitization with weekly scalp DPC. The sequences come from whole blood, collected in connection with sensitization to the hapten diphenylcyclopropenone (DPC). Receptor source: a woman aged 45 to 65 with alopecia areata. Some clones in this sample may be carry-over from other donors' samples.

The V call is TRBV6-5, the J call TRBJ2-2, with D perhaps given as TRBD1 or TRBD2 (5 bases each). With 7 bases removed from V and 6 bases from J, the gap between germline ends came to 15 bases. The V gene's germline CDR1 is MNHEY and CDR2 SVGAGI. The CDR3 contains 14 residues. This CDR3 is CASKRTGRAGELFF. Written as DNA, the CDR3 is TGTGCCAGCAAGCGCACGGGGCGCGCCGGGGAGCTGTTTTTT.

The V call is TRBV15, the J call TRBJ2-5; a weak D match, TRBD1 (6 bases). The CDR3 is 16 residues long. CDR1 is LNHNV and CDR2 is YYDKDF in the germline V gene (reference sequence). The germline V and J ends were trimmed by 1 base and 0 bases, with 12 bases remaining between them. Written as DNA, the CDR3 is TGTGCCACCAGCAGAGGTTGGGGGCGGAACCAAGAGACCCAGTACTTC. Protein: CATSRGWGRNQETQYF.

The V call is TRBV7-9, the J call TRBJ1-4; D remains ambiguous. V shed 4 bases and J shed 2 bases, with 14 bases lying between them. The CDR3 extends over 16 amino acids. Germline lookup yields CDR1 SEHNR and CDR2 FQNEAQ (reference sequence). DNA of the CDR3: TGTGCCAGCAGCTCCGGCTCACGGGCGACTAATGAAAAACTGTTTTTT. Protein product: CASSSGSRATNEKLFF.

In this sample, this clonotype turned up many times. V usage is TRBV4-3 and J usage is TRBJ2-7; D might be TRBD1 (6 bases). V lost 0 bases to trimming and J lost 3 bases, with 12 bases between them. The CDR3 is 15 residues long. Germline CDR1 is LGHNA and CDR2 is YSLEER. DNA of the CDR3: TGCGCCAGCAGCCAAGAGAGGACAGCATACTACGAGCAGTACTTC. This sequence encodes CASSQERTAYYEQYF.

This clonotype was seen many times. The genes are TRBV29-1 and TRBJ1-2, with 8 bases that match TRBD1. CDR3 length: 14 amino acids. The V gene end was trimmed by 5 bases and the J gene end by 7 bases; junction bases not matched to a gene: 12. Germline loops: CDR1 SQVTM, CDR2 ANQGSEA. This CDR3 is CSVLPHRGMVGYTF. The CDR3 bases are TGCAGCGTTTTACCCCACAGGGGGATGGTTGGCTACACCTTC.

This clonotype was observed once. The chain employs TRBV3-1 and TRBJ2-3; D not resolved. Trimming stripped 3 bases from V and 4 bases from J, with 11 bases between. Germline V gives CDR1 LGHDT, CDR2 YNNKEL (reference sequence). CDR3 size: 14 residues. CDR3 protein: CASSQRRPPDTQYF. CDR3 coding DNA: TGTGCCAGCAGCCAGCGGCGGCCCCCAGATACGCAGTATTTT.

This clonotype was counted ten times or more. The rearrangement joins TRBV7-8 to TRBJ2-5; 8 bases are a match to TRBD2. The CDR3 spans 14 residues. V trimming: 5 bases; J trimming: 1 base; junction bases outside the gene matches: 3. The germline gives CDR1 SGHVS, CDR2 FQNEAQ. The DNA for the CDR3 is TGTGCCAGCAGCCCCACTAGCGGCCAAGAGACCCAGTACTTC. Translation: CASSPTSGQETQYF.

The sample holds a few counts of this clonotype. The chain uses TRBV27 and TRBJ2-2; 9 positions agree with TRBD1. After removal of 6 bases from V and 4 bases from J, the junction contained 9 bases not matched to a gene. CDR3 size: 16 residues. In germline, CDR1 is MNHEY, CDR2 SMNVEV (reference sequence). CDR3: CASSWDREVPTGELFF. CDR3 DNA: TGTGCCAGCAGCTGGGACAGGGAGGTTCCCACCGGGGAGCTGTTTTTT.

This clonotype was recorded many times. This sequence joins TRBV4-2 and TRBJ2-2; D is possibly TRBD1 (6 bases). Trimming stripped 6 bases from V and 2 bases from J, with 7 bases between. The length of the CDR3 is 13 residues. The germline V gene has CDR1 LGHNA and CDR2 YNFKEQ. The CDR3, as DNA: TGTGCCAGCAGGGACAGCAACACCGGGGAGCTGTTTTTT. It translates to CASRDSNTGELFF.

In its sample, this clonotype was seen many times. The CDR3 loop is CASKSTLSYEQYF. CDR3 in DNA: TGTGCCAGCAAAAGTACACTGTCCTACGAGCAGTACTTC. The V and J genes are TRBV6-1 and TRBJ2-7; D is undetermined. In germline, CDR1 is MNHNS, CDR2 SASEGT. V lost 7 bases and J 1 base, leaving 11 bases between the germline ends. CDR3 length: 13 amino acids.

This clonotype has a count of ten or more. The V and J genes are TRBV28 and TRBJ2-1, with 7 bases lining up with TRBD1. Germline V gene sequence: CDR1 MDHEN, CDR2 SYDVKM. After removal of 2 bases from V and 0 bases from J, the junction contained 25 bases not matched to a gene. This CDR3 has 23 residues. The CDR3 reads CASSLLKIRDSSPTVDSYNEQFF. The CDR3 DNA reads TGTGCCAGCAGTTTACTGAAAATCCGGGACAGTTCGCCCACAGTTGACTCCTACAATGAGCAGTTCTTC.

This clonotype was observed a few times. V and J are TRBV4-1 and TRBJ1-2; D not certain. The V gene lost 0 bases and the J gene lost 6 bases, with 17 bases spanning the gap. Germline V CDR1 and CDR2: MGHRA, YSYEKL. The CDR3 is 16 residues long. The CDR3 reads CASSQEGRVRPNGYTF. CDR3 DNA: TGCGCCAGCAGCCAAGAAGGGAGGGTTCGTCCTAATGGCTACACCTTC.

This clonotype was found many times. This sequence joins TRBV5-4 and TRBJ2-7; D is possibly TRBD2 (6 bases). The CDR3 is 13 residues long. The germline gives CDR1 SGHNT, CDR2 YYREEE (reference sequence). V shed 3 bases and J shed 5 bases, with 12 bases lying between them. The CDR3 loop is CASSSTGGDEQYF. The CDR3 coding sequence is TGTGCCAGCAGCTCTACCGGGGGAGACGAGCAGTACTTC.

This clonotype was detected a few times. The chain carries TRBV12-3 or TRBV12-4 and TRBJ2-7; 9 bases match TRBD2. V gave up 6 bases and J gave up 6 bases; unmatched junction bases: 3. The CDR3 is 12 residues long. The CDR3 loop reads CASSRSGGEQYF. CDR3 sequence (DNA): TGTGCCAGCAGCCGTAGCGGGGGCGAGCAGTACTTC.

The chain joins TRBV5-4 to TRBJ2-5; the D is unclear. V lost 0 bases to trimming and J lost 4 bases, with 7 bases between them. CDR3 length: 13 residues. Looked up from germline, CDR1 is SGHNT and CDR2 is YYREEE (reference sequence). The CDR3 region has the DNA TGTGCCAGCAGCTTGGGACGGCTAGAGACCCAGTACTTC. This gives the protein CASSLGRLETQYF.

This clonotype was counted at least ten times. CDR3 amino acids: CASSQEPGQRNSPLHF. Here the CDR3 DNA reads TGCGCCAGCAGCCAAGAACCGGGACAAAGGAACTCACCCCTCCACTTT. The J gene is TRBJ1-6, the V gene TRBV4-1, with a weak D call TRBD1 (6 bases). The germline V gene encodes CDR1 MGHRA and CDR2 YSYEKL. Between the trimmed V and J ends, which lost 0 bases and 10 bases, there was a span of 16 bases. CDR3 length: 16 residues.

V is TRBV27 and J is TRBJ2-6; D remains unclear. V gave up 4 bases and J gave up 0 bases, with 10 bases separating them. This CDR3 comprises 16 residues. CDR1 and CDR2 (germline): MNHEY, SMNVEV (reference sequence). The DNA of the CDR3 is TGTGCCAGCAGTTCCCGACCTGTCTCTGGGGCCAACGTCCTGACTTTC. It codes for CASSSRPVSGANVLTF.

The sample holds many counts of this clonotype. J is TRBJ1-4 and V is TRBV2, with unresolved D. CDR3 length: 11 amino acids. Per germline, CDR1 SNHLY and CDR2 FYNNEI. The V gene lost 8 bases and the J gene lost 12 bases, with 13 bases spanning the gap. CDR3 in amino acids: CASAWTEELFF. The CDR3 region has the DNA TGTGCCAGCGCATGGACGGAGGAACTGTTTTTT.

CDR3 residues: CASSPPSGEAFF. For the CDR3, the DNA is TGTGCCAGCTCACCACCATCTGGTGAAGCTTTCTTT. The chain uses TRBV18 and TRBJ1-1; D remains ambiguous. Trimming removed 0 bases from V and 7 bases from J, with 6 bases in between. The CDR3 sequence is 12 residues long. CDR1 KGHSH and CDR2 LQKENI come from the germline V gene.

This chain connects TRBV12-5 to TRBJ2-3; TRBD2 might be the D (5 bases). This CDR3 has 16 residues. V lost 0 bases to trimming and J lost 3 bases, with 13 bases between them. Germline CDR1 LGHNT, CDR2 FRNRAP. CDR3 DNA: TGTGCTAGTGGTTTGGTACTGAGCGGCCTAACAGATACGCAGTATTTT. Translating it yields CASGLVLSGLTDTQYF.

This clonotype was seen a handful of times. The genes are TRBV6-5 and TRBJ2-3; D may be TRBD2 (6 bases). The CDR3 is made up of 16 amino acids. Germline V gene sequence: CDR1 MNHEY, CDR2 SVGAGI. Trimming removed 4 bases at V and 1 base at J, with 15 bases between. CDR3 region: CASSLGLLRGTDTQYF. The CDR3 DNA sequence: TGTGCCAGCAGTTTGGGACTCCTGAGGGGCACAGATACGCAGTATTTT.

This clonotype was counted only a few times. The rearrangement joins TRBV7-9 to TRBJ2-4, with 10 bases aligning to TRBD2. V lost 1 base, J lost 0 bases, and 9 bases stayed unmatched. Per germline, CDR1 SEHNR and CDR2 FQNEAQ (reference sequence). The CDR3 has 19 residues. The DNA of the CDR3 is TGTGCCAGCAGCTTAGAGCGACTAGCGGGCTATAGAGCCAAAAACATTCAGTACTTC. Its translation is CASSLERLAGYRAKNIQYF.

This clonotype showed up many times. The rearrangement joins TRBV9 to TRBJ1-3; D unclear. Trimming took off 0 bases at V and 0 bases at J, with 10 bases between the two ends. Germline V lookup: CDR1 SGDLS, CDR2 YYNGEE. The CDR3 spans 16 residues. CDR3 amino acids: CASSVGGRFSGNTIYF. Written as DNA, the CDR3 is TGTGCCAGCAGCGTAGGAGGACGATTCTCTGGAAACACCATATATTTT.

Regarding this clonotype: Possible read error: a much larger clone is one base away. V usage is TRBV6-4 and J usage is TRBJ2-3, with D tentatively TRBD1 (5 bases). Germline CDR1 MRHNA, CDR2 SNTAGT. This CDR3 has 14 amino acids. This CDR3 is CASSEGVNTDMQYF. The CDR3 nucleotides are TGTGCCAGCAGTGAAGGGGTCAACACAGATATGCAGTATTTT.

This clonotype has a handful of counts. This sequence joins TRBV5-1 and TRBJ1-1, with 8 bases fitting TRBD1. The CDR3 length is 14 residues. Germline trimming cut 7 bases from V and 0 bases from J; bases unmatched to any gene: 5. The germline V gene has CDR1 SGHRS and CDR2 YFSETQ. CDR3 region: CASGQGLMNTEAFF. The CDR3 coding sequence is TGCGCCAGCGGACAGGGTTTAATGAACACTGAAGCTTTCTTT.

The CDR3 loop reads CASSQDGSGRPTQYF. The CDR3 bases are TGTGCCAGCAGCCAAGATGGTAGCGGGAGGCCTACGCAGTATTTT. The V call is TRBV4-2, the J call TRBJ2-3; 10 bases agree with TRBD2. In germline, CDR1 is LGHNA, CDR2 YNFKEQ. V dropped 0 bases and J dropped 8; count of bases not matched to a gene: 5. The CDR3 has 15 amino acids.

At least ten counts were recorded for this clonotype. The chain has TRBV19 and TRBJ2-5; 10 bases match TRBD2. V lost 5 bases, J lost 5 bases, and 8 bases stayed unmatched. Germline CDR1 and CDR2: LNHDA and SQIVND (reference sequence). There are 15 residues in the CDR3. The CDR3 bases are TGTGCCAGTAGTCGCGCTAGCGGGAGCGGTGAGACCCAGTACTTC. It specifies CASSRASGSGETQYF.

There are many counts of this clonotype. V and J are TRBV7-2 and TRBJ1-2; weak D call: TRBD1 (6 bases). The CDR3 is 16 amino acids. V was pared by 5 bases and J by 3 bases, with 19 bases between. Germline V gene lookup returns CDR1 SGHTA and CDR2 FQGNSA. The CDR3 protein is CASSPTGTRYDYGYTF. The CDR3 region has the DNA TGTGCCAGCAGCCCAACCGGGACACGCTATGACTATGGCTACACCTTC.

The chain is built from TRBV6-2 or TRBV6-3 and TRBJ1-1, with TRBD1 matching 7 bases. Germline V gene data show CDR1 as MNHEY and CDR2 as SVGEGT. Unmatched junction bases numbered 7, after V lost 8 bases and J lost 1 base. The CDR3 is 14 residues long. CDR3 amino acids: CASGWTGSNTEAFF. The CDR3 DNA follows: TGTGCCAGCGGATGGACAGGCTCGAACACTGAAGCTTTCTTT.